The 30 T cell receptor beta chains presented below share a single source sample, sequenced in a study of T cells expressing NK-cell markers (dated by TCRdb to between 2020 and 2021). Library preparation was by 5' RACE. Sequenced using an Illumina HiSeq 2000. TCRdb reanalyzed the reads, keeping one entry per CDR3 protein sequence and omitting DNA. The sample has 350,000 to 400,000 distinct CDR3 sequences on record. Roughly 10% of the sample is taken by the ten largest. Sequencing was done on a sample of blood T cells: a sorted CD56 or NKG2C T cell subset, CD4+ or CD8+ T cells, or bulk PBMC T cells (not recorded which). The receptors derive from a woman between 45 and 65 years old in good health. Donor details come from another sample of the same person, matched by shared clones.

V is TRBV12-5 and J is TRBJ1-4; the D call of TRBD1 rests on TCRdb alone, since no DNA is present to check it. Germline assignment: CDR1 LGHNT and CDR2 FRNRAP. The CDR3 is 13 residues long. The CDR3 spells CASGKGRGEKLFF.

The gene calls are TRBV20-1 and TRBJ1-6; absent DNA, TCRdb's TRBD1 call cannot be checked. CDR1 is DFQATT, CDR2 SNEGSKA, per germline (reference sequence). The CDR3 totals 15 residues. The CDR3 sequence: CSAREVRGAGSPLHF.

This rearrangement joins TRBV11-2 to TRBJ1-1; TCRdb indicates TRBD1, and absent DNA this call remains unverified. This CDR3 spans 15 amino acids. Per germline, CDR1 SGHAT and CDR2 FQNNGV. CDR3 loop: CASSARTGGGTEAFF. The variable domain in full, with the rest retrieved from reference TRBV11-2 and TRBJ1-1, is EAGVAQSPRYKIIEKRQSVAFWCNPISGHATLYWYQQILGQGPKLLIQFQNNGVVDDSQLPKDRFSAERLKGVDSTLKIQPAKLEDSAVYLCASSARTGGGTEAFFGQGTRLTVV.

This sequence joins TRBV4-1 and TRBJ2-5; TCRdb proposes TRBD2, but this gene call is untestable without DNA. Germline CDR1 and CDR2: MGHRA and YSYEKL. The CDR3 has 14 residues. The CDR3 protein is CASSQVLAGETQYF.

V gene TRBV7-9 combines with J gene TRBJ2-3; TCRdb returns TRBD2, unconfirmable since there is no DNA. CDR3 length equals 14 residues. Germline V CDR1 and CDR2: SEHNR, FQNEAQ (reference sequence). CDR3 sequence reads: CASSLRREGNTQYF.

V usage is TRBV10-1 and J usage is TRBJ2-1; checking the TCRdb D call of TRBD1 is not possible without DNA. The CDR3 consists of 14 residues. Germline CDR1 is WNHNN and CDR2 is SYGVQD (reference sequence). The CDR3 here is CASGKTGSHNEQFF.

CDR3 residues: CSVPGLAGTITQYF. This chain uses TRBV29-1 with TRBJ2-3; TCRdb's D call, TRBD2, is unchecked because there is no DNA. There are 14 residues in the CDR3. Germline lookup yields CDR1 SQVTM and CDR2 ANQGSEA.

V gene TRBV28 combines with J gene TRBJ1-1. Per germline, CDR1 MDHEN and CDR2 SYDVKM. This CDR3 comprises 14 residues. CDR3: CASSPSGRPTEAFF.

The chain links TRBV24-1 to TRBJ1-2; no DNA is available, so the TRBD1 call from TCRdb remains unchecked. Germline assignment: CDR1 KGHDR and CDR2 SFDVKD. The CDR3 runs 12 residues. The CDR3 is CATADRVYGYTF.

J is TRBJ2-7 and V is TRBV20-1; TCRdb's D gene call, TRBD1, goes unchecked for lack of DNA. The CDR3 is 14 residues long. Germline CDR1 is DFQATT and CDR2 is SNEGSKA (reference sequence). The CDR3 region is CSAAPRRAGYEQYF.

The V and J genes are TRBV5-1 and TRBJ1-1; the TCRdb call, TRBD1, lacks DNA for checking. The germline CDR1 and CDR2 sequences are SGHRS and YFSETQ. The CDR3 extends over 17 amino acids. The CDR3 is CASSPGYRTGVDTEAFF.

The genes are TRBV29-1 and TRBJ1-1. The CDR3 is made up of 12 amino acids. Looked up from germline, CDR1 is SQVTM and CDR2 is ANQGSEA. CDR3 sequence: CSAEGLNTEAFF.

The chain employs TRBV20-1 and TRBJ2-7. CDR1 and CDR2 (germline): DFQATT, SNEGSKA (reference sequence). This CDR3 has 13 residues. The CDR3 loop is CSALTEKPYEQYF.

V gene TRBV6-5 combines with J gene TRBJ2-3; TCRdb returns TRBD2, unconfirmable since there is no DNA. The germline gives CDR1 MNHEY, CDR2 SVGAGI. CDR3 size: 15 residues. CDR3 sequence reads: CASSYSMADSDTQYF.

CDR3 sequence reads: CASSSPTGKETQYF. The chain has TRBV5-4 and TRBJ2-5; the D gene TCRdb calls, TRBD1, cannot be checked with no DNA. The CDR3 loop spans 14 amino acids. Germline V gene sequence: CDR1 SGHNT, CDR2 YYREEE (reference sequence).

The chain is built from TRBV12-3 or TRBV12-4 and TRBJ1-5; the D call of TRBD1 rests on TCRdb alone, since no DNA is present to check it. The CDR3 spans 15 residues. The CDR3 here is CASRSAGGRDQPQHF.

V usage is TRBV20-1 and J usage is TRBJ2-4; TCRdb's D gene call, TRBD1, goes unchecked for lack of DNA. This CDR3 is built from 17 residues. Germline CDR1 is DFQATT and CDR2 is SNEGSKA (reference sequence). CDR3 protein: CSARGEGRGHGTNIQYF.

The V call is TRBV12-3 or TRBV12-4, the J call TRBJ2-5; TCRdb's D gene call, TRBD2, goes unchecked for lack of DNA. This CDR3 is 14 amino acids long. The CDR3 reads CASSFGGRPETQYF.

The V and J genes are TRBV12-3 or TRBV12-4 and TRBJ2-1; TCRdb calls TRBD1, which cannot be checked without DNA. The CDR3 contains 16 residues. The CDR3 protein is CASSPLWRPSYNEQFF.

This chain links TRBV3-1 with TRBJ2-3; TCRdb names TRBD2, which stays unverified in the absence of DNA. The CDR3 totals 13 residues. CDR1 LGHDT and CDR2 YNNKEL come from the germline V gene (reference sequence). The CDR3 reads CASGLAGTHTQYF.

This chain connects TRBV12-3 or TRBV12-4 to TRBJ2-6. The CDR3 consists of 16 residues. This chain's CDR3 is CASRSGRTSGANVLTF.

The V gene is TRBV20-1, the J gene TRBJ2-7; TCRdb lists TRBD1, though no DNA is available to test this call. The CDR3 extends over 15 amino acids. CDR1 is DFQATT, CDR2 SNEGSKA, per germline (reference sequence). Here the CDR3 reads CSAKDEQGYEDEQYF.

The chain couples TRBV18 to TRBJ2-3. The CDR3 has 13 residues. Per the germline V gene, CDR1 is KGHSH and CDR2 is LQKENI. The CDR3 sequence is CASSPRERDTQYF.

CDR3 protein: CASSYLGLAGETQYF. V gene TRBV14 combines with J gene TRBJ2-5; there is no DNA to check the TCRdb D call of TRBD2. The germline gives CDR1 SGHDN, CDR2 FVKESK. CDR3 size: 15 residues.

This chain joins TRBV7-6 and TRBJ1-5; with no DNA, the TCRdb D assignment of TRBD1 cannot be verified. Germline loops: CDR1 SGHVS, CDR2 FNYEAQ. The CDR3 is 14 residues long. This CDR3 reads CASRGPGVNQPQHF.

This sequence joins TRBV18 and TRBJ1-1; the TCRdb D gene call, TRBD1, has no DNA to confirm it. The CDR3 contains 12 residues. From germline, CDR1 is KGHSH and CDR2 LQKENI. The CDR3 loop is CASSPGAIEAFF.

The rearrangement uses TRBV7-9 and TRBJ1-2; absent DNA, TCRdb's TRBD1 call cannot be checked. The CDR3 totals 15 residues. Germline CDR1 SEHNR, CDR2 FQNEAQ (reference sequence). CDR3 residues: CASSSPGTARYGYTF.

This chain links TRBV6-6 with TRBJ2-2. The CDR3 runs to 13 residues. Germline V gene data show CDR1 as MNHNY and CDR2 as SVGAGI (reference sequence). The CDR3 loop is CASSYKNTGELFF.

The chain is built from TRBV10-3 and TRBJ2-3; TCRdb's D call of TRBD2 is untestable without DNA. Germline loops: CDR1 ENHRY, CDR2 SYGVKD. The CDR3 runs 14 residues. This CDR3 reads CAIRRESSTDTQYF.

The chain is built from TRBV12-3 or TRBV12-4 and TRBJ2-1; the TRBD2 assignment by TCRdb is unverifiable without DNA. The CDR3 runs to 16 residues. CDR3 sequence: CASTPATSGRGNEQFF.